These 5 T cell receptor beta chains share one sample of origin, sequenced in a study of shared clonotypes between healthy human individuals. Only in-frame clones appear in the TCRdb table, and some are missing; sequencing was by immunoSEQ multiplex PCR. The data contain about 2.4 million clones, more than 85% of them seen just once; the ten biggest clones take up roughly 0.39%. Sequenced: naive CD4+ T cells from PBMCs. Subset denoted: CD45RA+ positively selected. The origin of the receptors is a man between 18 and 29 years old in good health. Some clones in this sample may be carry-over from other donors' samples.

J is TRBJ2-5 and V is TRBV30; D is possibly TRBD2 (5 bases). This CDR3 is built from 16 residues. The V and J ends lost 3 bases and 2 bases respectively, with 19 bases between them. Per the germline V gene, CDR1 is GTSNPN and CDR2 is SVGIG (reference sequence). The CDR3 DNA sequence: TGTGCCTGGAGGGGCCGAACGGAGGCCCTACAAGAGACCCAGTACTTC. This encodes CAWRGRTEALQETQYF.

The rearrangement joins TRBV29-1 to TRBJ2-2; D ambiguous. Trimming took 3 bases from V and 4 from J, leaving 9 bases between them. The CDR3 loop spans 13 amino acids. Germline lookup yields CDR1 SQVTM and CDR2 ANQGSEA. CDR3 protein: CSVDRWGTGELFF. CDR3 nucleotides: TGCAGCGTTGACAGGTGGGGCACCGGGGAGCTGTTTTTT.

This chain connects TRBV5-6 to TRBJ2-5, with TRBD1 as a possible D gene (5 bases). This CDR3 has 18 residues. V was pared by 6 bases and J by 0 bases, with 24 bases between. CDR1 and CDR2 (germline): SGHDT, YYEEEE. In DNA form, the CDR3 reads TGTGCCAGCACCGAAGGGGCCGCAGGGTCTGCGGACCAAGAGACCCAGTACTTC. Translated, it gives CASTEGAAGSADQETQYF.

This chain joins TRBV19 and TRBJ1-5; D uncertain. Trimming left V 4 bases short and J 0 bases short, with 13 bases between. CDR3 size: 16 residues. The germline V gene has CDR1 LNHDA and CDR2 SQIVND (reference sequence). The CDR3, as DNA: TGTGCCAGTAGTAACTTCGGGCAGATTAGCAATCAGCCCCAGCATTTT. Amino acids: CASSNFGQISNQPQHF.

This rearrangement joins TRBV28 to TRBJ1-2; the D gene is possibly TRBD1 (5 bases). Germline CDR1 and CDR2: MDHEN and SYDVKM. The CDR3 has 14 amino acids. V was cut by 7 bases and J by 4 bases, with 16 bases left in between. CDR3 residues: CASKDLGVSYGYTF. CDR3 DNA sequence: TGTGCCAGCAAAGACCTGGGGGTCTCCTATGGCTACACCTTC.